This TCR beta chain came from a study of CD8+CD57+ T cells in acquired aplastic anemia. The ends were cut back, 0 bases at V and 4 bases at J, with 6 bases in the middle. The CDR3 totals 12 residues. Germline lookup yields CDR1 GTSNPN and CDR2 SVGIG (reference sequence). Profiles of TCR beta VDJ and CDR3 were generated from a genomic DNA template. TCRdb used MiXCR to reprocess the reads, holding one entry per CDR3 protein. The repertoire includes over 150,000 distinct CDR3 sequences, less than 70% of them detected once, and approximately 15% sits in the top ten. The table lists this clonotype with a few counts.

Sequencing was carried out using sorted CD4+, CD8+, or CD8+CD57+ T cells (not recorded which) from PBMCs. The receptor was isolated from a human donor in good health, serving as a control. J is TRBJ2-5 and V is TRBV30, with a tentative D call TRBD1 (5 bases). The DNA for the CDR3 is TGTGCCTGGAGTGTACAGGCAGAGACCCAGTACTTC. It specifies CAWSVQAETQYF.